A single sample gave rise to the 11 T cell receptor beta chains below, sequenced in a study of response to subunit inactivated influenza vaccine. TCRdb called the RT-PCR reads again in MiXCR, with one record for every CDR3 protein. The sample includes approximately 530,000 distinct CDR3 sequences, less than 7.5% seen only once; the top ten take approximately 14%. The source material was PBMCs from blood, sampled 23 to 25 months after vaccination. The receptors derive from a man between 50 and 69 years old who received an inactivated influenza vaccine.

This clonotype was counted many times. This chain connects TRBV18 to TRBJ2-5, with unresolved D. Germline V gene lookup returns CDR1 KGHSH and CDR2 LQKENI. The length of the CDR3 is 12 residues. V lost 8 bases to trimming and J lost 5 bases, with 12 bases between them. Written as DNA, the CDR3 is TGTGCCAGCAGTCCTCCTGGGGAGACCCAGTACTTC. This codes for CASSPPGETQYF.

J is TRBJ1-1 and V is TRBV12-3 or TRBV12-4, with D unresolved. Trimming left V 3 bases short and J 1 base short, with 9 bases between. This CDR3 has 14 amino acids. The DNA of the CDR3 is TGTGCCAGCAGTTTGGTCAGACAGAACACTGAAGCTTTCTTT. Its translation: CASSLVRQNTEAFF.

The chain carries TRBV6-2 or TRBV6-3 and TRBJ2-3; no clear D. V lost 6 bases to trimming and J lost 3 bases, with 10 bases between them. This CDR3 comprises 13 residues. Germline V gives CDR1 MNHEY, CDR2 SVGEGT. CDR3 protein: CASSHSRTDTQYF. CDR3 DNA: TGTGCCAGCAGCCACTCAAGAACAGATACGCAGTATTTT.

The V gene is TRBV12-3 or TRBV12-4, the J gene TRBJ1-2, with D maybe TRBD1 (6 bases). The V gene lost 9 bases and the J gene lost 4 bases, with 18 bases spanning the gap. The CDR3 spans 14 residues. The CDR3 spells CASTSGGRGYGYTF. CDR3 in DNA: TGTGCCAGTACCTCCGGGGGGCGCGGCTATGGCTACACCTTC.

This clonotype was recorded a few times. The chain recombines TRBV20-1 with TRBJ2-1; possibly TRBD2 for D (6 bases). The CDR3 contains 16 residues. V lost 0 bases and J lost 2, with 14 bases in between. Germline CDR1 DFQATT, CDR2 SNEGSKA (reference sequence). CDR3: CSARDQASVTYNEQFF. The DNA of the CDR3 is TGCAGTGCTAGAGATCAGGCTAGCGTTACCTACAATGAGCAGTTCTTC.

This clonotype was detected only a few times. V and J are TRBV15 and TRBJ2-1; D is unclear. The CDR3 runs 12 residues. The germline V gene encodes CDR1 LNHNV and CDR2 YYDKDF (reference sequence). V lost 8 bases and J 8 bases, leaving 13 bases between the germline ends. Here the CDR3 DNA reads TGTGCCACCGAAGCCGGTGATGATGAGCAGTTCTTC. Translation: CATEAGDDEQFF. The whole variable domain, remainder taken from reference TRBV15 and TRBJ2-1, is DAMVIQNPRYQVTQFGKPVTLSCSQTLNHNVMYWYQQKSSQAPKLLFHYYDKDFNNEADTPDNFQSRRPNTSFCFLDIRSPGLGDTAMYLCATEAGDDEQFFGPGTRLTVL.

This chain uses TRBV5-1 with TRBJ1-1; no firm D call. Looked up from germline, CDR1 is SGHRS and CDR2 is YFSETQ. V was trimmed by 4 bases and J by 1 base, leaving 8 bases between them. This CDR3 region has 13 residues. CDR3 in amino acids: CASSPTWNTEAFF. The CDR3 bases are TGCGCCAGCAGCCCCACTTGGAACACTGAAGCTTTCTTT.

The chain employs TRBV27 and TRBJ2-3; TRBD2 matches 14 bases. V lost 9 bases to trimming and J lost 9 bases; unmatched junction nucleotides: 14. CDR3 length equals 16 residues. In germline, CDR1 is MNHEY, CDR2 SMNVEV (reference sequence). In DNA form, the CDR3 reads TGTGCCAGTGGATCCATCGCCGGGACTAGCGGGAGCACGCAGTATTTT. Protein: CASGSIAGTSGSTQYF.

This chain connects TRBV19 to TRBJ1-5, with 7 bases fitting TRBD1. The CDR3 contains 14 residues. CDR1 is LNHDA, CDR2 SQIVND, per germline (reference sequence). V gave up 3 bases and J gave up 6 bases; unmatched junction bases: 5. The CDR3: CASSIPGGGQPQHF. CDR3 DNA: TGTGCCAGTAGTATTCCAGGGGGGGGTCAGCCCCAGCATTTT.

In this sample, this clonotype turned up many times. The J gene is TRBJ2-2, the V gene TRBV3-1, with TRBD1 matching over 9 bases. The CDR3 spans 15 residues. V dropped 4 bases and J dropped 9; count of bases not matched to a gene: 9. Per the germline V gene, CDR1 is LGHDT and CDR2 is YNNKEL (reference sequence). The CDR3 loop is CASSPWTGEARELFF. CDR3 nucleotide sequence: TGTGCCAGCAGCCCGTGGACAGGGGAGGCCAGGGAGCTGTTTTTT.

On this clonotype itself: Compared with germline, one end of the junction differs, possibly owing to a read error. The chain carries TRBV11-2 and TRBJ2-7, with 11 bases aligning to TRBD2. The CDR3 runs 16 residues. Germline-derived CDR1 and CDR2 are SGHAT and FQNNGV. The CDR3 loop reads CGSSPPTSGTPYEQYF. DNA of the CDR3: TGTGGCAGCAGCCCGCCGACTAGCGGGACCCCCTACGAGCAGTACTTC.